A single sample is the source of the 8 T cell receptor beta chains below, sequenced in a study of CXCR3-negative and CXCR3-positive naive CD8 T cells. Study outcomes and limitations: Naive cells positive for CXCR3 carried more hydrophobic TRB CDR3s than CXCR3-negative ones.

Their antigens remain unidentified. 5' RACE with UMI labels generated the TRB cDNA libraries. One entry per CDR3 protein, without DNA, is what TCRdb gives after re-calling the 5' RACE reads. This repertoire comprises around 63,000 distinct CDR3 sequences; its ten largest clones make up around 5%. Sequenced: naive CXCR3+ CD8+ T cells from blood. Subset of the sample: CD45RO-CCR7+CD27+CD95- naive CD8+ T cells expressing CXCR3 (TNR3+). The origin of the receptors is a human donor in good health. Some clones in this sample may be carry-over from other donors' samples.

The gene calls are TRBV29-1 and TRBJ2-7. CDR1 is SQVTM, CDR2 ANQGSEA, per germline. The CDR3 runs to 12 residues. The CDR3: CSGRQGPYEQYF.

The chain couples TRBV19 to TRBJ1-2. The CDR3 has 15 residues. Germline V gene data show CDR1 as LNHDA and CDR2 as SQIVND (reference sequence). The CDR3 protein is CASTVTSSGNYGYTF.

The CDR3 loop is CSARRSGSQETQYF. The chain has TRBV20-1 and TRBJ2-5; TCRdb lists TRBD2, though no DNA is available to test this call. This CDR3 region has 14 residues. In germline, CDR1 is DFQATT, CDR2 SNEGSKA (reference sequence).

This chain uses TRBV4-3 with TRBJ2-7; TCRdb's D gene call, TRBD2, goes unchecked for lack of DNA. The CDR3 is 16 residues long. Germline CDR1 and CDR2: LGHNA and YSLEER. The CDR3 protein is CASSQDIPGTAYEQYF.

The J gene is TRBJ2-3, the V gene TRBV7-6; TCRdb designates TRBD2, a call that cannot be tested without DNA. Per germline, CDR1 SGHVS and CDR2 FNYEAQ. There are 15 residues in the CDR3. CDR3 region: CASSSLAGRTDTQYF.

This clonotype is labeled medium-sized based on frequency. This chain uses TRBV29-1 with TRBJ2-7; TCRdb calls TRBD1, which cannot be checked without DNA. Germline CDR1 is SQVTM and CDR2 is ANQGSEA. This CDR3 has 13 amino acids. The CDR3 region is CSVPGTGFYEQYF.

This chain links TRBV29-1 with TRBJ2-7; TCRdb proposes TRBD2, but this gene call is untestable without DNA. The CDR3 has 11 amino acids. Germline V gene data show CDR1 as SQVTM and CDR2 as ANQGSEA. The CDR3: CSVGVGGEQYF.

The V gene is TRBV4-3, the J gene TRBJ2-7; with no DNA, the TCRdb D assignment of TRBD2 cannot be verified. Germline CDR1 LGHNA, CDR2 YSLEER. The CDR3 totals 13 residues. The CDR3 protein is CASSQRQGYEQYF.